The 28 T cell receptor beta chains given below trace back to one sample, sequenced in a study of cytomegalovirus exposure and HLA in healthy donors. It was with 60 Vbeta and 13 Jbeta primers that the PCR ran. Here immunoSEQ multiplex PCR was the method, and the copy in TCRdb shows in-frame clones only, minus some. The sample lists 150,000 to 180,000 clones; 65% to 85% were seen once. The sequenced sample was PBMCs. The receptors here all came from a man younger than 35 in good health and CMV-seronegative.

The chain links TRBV9 to TRBJ1-1; perhaps TRBD1 as D (6 bases). The V gene lost 7 bases and the J gene lost 4 bases, with 17 bases spanning the gap. CDR1 SGDLS and CDR2 YYNGEE come from the germline V gene. The CDR3 has 14 amino acids. The DNA for the CDR3 is TGTGCCAGCGGACACAACAGGGATATCACTGAAGCTTTCTTT. Protein product: CASGHNRDITEAFF.

The J gene is TRBJ2-1, the V gene TRBV19; possible D gene TRBD2, 6 bases. Germline assignment: CDR1 LNHDA and CDR2 SQIVND (reference sequence). This CDR3 spans 13 amino acids. The ends were cut back, 3 bases at V and 9 bases at J, with 12 bases in the middle. This chain's CDR3 is CASSMGGGVEQFF. The CDR3 DNA reads TGTGCCAGTAGTATGGGGGGTGGGGTTGAGCAGTTCTTC.

This sequence joins TRBV5-6 and TRBJ1-2; 7 bases line up with TRBD1. Germline CDR1 SGHDT, CDR2 YYEEEE. With 2 bases clipped from V and 7 bases from J, the junction kept 8 bases outside the gene matches. This CDR3 spans 14 amino acids. The CDR3 is CASSFPTGVSGYTF. CDR3 nucleotide sequence: TGTGCCAGCAGCTTCCCCACAGGGGTCAGTGGCTACACCTTC.

J is TRBJ2-7 and V is TRBV19, with 7 bases matching TRBD1. Germline CDR1 and CDR2: LNHDA and SQIVND (reference sequence). Unmatched junction bases numbered 12, after V lost 7 bases and J lost 3 bases. The CDR3 spans 15 residues. The CDR3 protein is CASTSGQSRGYEQYF. The CDR3 DNA reads as TGTGCCAGTACCTCGGGACAGTCCAGGGGCTACGAGCAGTACTTC.

The chain has TRBV28 and TRBJ1-6, with unresolved D. V gave up 4 bases and J gave up 7 bases, with 11 bases separating them. The length of the CDR3 is 14 residues. In germline, CDR1 is MDHEN, CDR2 SYDVKM. CDR3 protein: CASSSSGSNSPLHF. The CDR3 DNA sequence: TGTGCCAGCAGTTCCTCCGGGTCAAATTCACCCCTCCACTTT.

The CDR3 region is CASSGEGSSYNEQFF. The CDR3 DNA reads as TGTGCCAGCAGCGGGGAGGGGAGCTCCTACAATGAGCAGTTCTTC. The chain recombines TRBV9 with TRBJ2-1; 7 bases agree with TRBD2. This CDR3 contains 15 residues. CDR1 and CDR2 from the germline V gene are SGDLS and YYNGEE. Trimming took 3 bases from V and 0 from J; bases not matched to a gene: 3.

The gene calls are TRBV28 and TRBJ2-7; TRBD1 is a possible D gene (5 bases). Germline CDR1 MDHEN, CDR2 SYDVKM. V was pared by 6 bases and J by 1 base, with 10 bases between. This CDR3 is built from 13 residues. The CDR3, as DNA: TGTGCCAGCAGCCTGACAGCTTCCTACGAGCAGTACGTC. This codes for CASSLTASYEQYV.

V and J are TRBV25-1 and TRBJ2-5; D is perhaps TRBD2 (7 bases). The length of the CDR3 is 14 residues. Trimming took 3 bases from V and 5 from J, leaving 13 bases between them. Germline lookup yields CDR1 MGHDK and CDR2 SYGVNS. CDR3 loop: CASSEVGGRETQYF. DNA for the CDR3: TGTGCCAGCAGTGAGGTGGGGGGGCGGGAGACCCAGTACTTC.

The chain joins TRBV6-1 to TRBJ1-1; D might be TRBD1 (6 bases). This CDR3 is built from 13 residues. The germline V gene has CDR1 MNHNS and CDR2 SASEGT. Trimming shortened V by 6 bases and J by 6 bases, and 14 bases separated the two germline ends. CDR3 residues: CASRVRGAPEAFF. The CDR3 bases are TGTGCCAGCAGGGTCCGGGGGGCGCCTGAAGCTTTCTTT.

V is TRBV21-1 and J is TRBJ1-2. TRBV21-1 is listed as a pseudogene. The CDR3 runs 19 residues. The CDR3 protein is CASSKAFTLSGGPNYGYTF. In DNA, the CDR3 is TGTGCCAGCAGCAAAGCGTTCACTTTATCGGGGGGGCCTAACTATGGCTACACCTTC.

This chain uses TRBV5-3 with TRBJ2-5; a possible D gene is TRBD2 (7 bases). TRBV5-3 is known as an ORF, though its function is uncertain. V was trimmed by 5 bases and J by 5 bases, leaving 22 bases between them. There are 16 residues in the CDR3. The CDR3, as DNA: TGTGCCAGAAGTACCCAACGGGGGGCTGAACTGGAGACCCAGTACTTC. The encoded protein is CARSTQRGAELETQYF.

The chain is built from TRBV27 and TRBJ2-2; TRBD1 matches at 12 bases. CDR3 length: 19 amino acids. CDR1 and CDR2 from the germline V gene are MNHEY and SMNVEV (reference sequence). The trim removed 4 bases at V and 5 bases at J, leaving 14 bases unmatched. CDR3 nucleotide sequence: TGTGCCAGCAGTTCCTCTCGGACGGGACAGGGGGCAAAGACCGGGGAGCTGTTTTTT. Residues: CASSSSRTGQGAKTGELFF.

The genes are TRBV25-1 and TRBJ2-1, with TRBD2 matching 8 bases. The germline gives CDR1 MGHDK, CDR2 SYGVNS. V was clipped by 7 bases and J by 7 bases; unmatched bases: 9. CDR3 size: 14 residues. The CDR3 is CASTTSGRRNEQFF. The CDR3 DNA reads TGTGCCAGCACCACTAGCGGTCGTAGAAATGAGCAGTTCTTC.

A remark on this clone: Distinct nucleotide sequences in the sample also encode this CDR3. The rearrangement uses TRBV27 and TRBJ2-7; the match to TRBD1 covers 8 bases. Trimming took 3 bases from V and 6 from J; bases not matched to a gene: 1. This CDR3 comprises 12 residues. Germline V gene data show CDR1 as MNHEY and CDR2 as SMNVEV (reference sequence). The CDR3 nucleotides are TGTGCCAGCAGTTTTACAGGGGGCGAGCAGTACTTC. This translates into CASSFTGGEQYF.

V usage is TRBV6-1 and J usage is TRBJ2-4; 8 bases are shared with TRBD1. Unmatched junction bases numbered 6, after V lost 8 bases and J lost 0 bases. The CDR3 runs 15 residues. Germline V gives CDR1 MNHNS, CDR2 SASEGT. The CDR3 DNA follows: TGTGCCAGCGGACCGACAGGGGTAGCCAAAAACATTCAGTACTTC. It encodes CASGPTGVAKNIQYF.

This clone was recorded at least ten times. Other DNA sequences in the sample encode the same CDR3. DNA for the CDR3: TGTGCCAGCAGTTTTAAGGGACAGGGGGGGTACGAGCAGTACTTC. This gives the protein CASSFKGQGGYEQYF. The chain is built from TRBV27 and TRBJ2-7, with 11 bases fitting TRBD1. V gave up 3 bases and J gave up 4 bases; unmatched junction bases: 5. Per the germline V gene, CDR1 is MNHEY and CDR2 is SMNVEV (reference sequence). The length of the CDR3 is 15 residues.

The chain has TRBV7-9 and TRBJ1-6; TRBD1 matches at 7 bases. With V trimmed by 0 bases and J by 6 bases, 5 bases remained unmatched. The CDR3 has 16 residues. CDR1 SEHNR and CDR2 FQNEAQ come from the germline V gene (reference sequence). In DNA form, the CDR3 reads TGTGCCAGCAGCTTAGCCTTGGACAGGCCTAATTCACCCCTCCACTTT. Translating it yields CASSLALDRPNSPLHF.

The V gene is TRBV5-4, the J gene TRBJ2-3, with 8 bases that match TRBD2. The CDR3 consists of 14 residues. CDR1 and CDR2 (germline): SGHNT, YYREEE (reference sequence). V dropped 7 bases and J dropped 1; count of bases not matched to a gene: 5. The chain's CDR3 is CASGPGGGTDTQYF. The CDR3 bases are TGTGCCAGCGGCCCCGGGGGGGGCACAGATACGCAGTATTTT.

This clone appeared once. The genes are TRBV5-4 and TRBJ2-7; TRBD1 matches 11 bases. In germline, CDR1 is SGHNT, CDR2 YYREEE (reference sequence). Germline trimming cut 2 bases from V and 5 bases from J; bases unmatched to any gene: 9. This CDR3 spans 16 amino acids. CDR3 protein: CASSFVPGQGDHEQYF. In DNA, the CDR3 is TGTGCCAGCAGCTTTGTACCGGGACAGGGGGATCACGAGCAGTACTTC.

On this clone: At the DNA level, this CDR3 is encoded by other sequences in the same sample as well. The chain recombines TRBV7-2 with TRBJ1-1; 8 nucleotides match TRBD1. There are 15 residues in the CDR3. After removal of 5 bases from V and 8 bases from J, the junction contained 13 bases not matched to a gene. The germline CDR1 and CDR2 sequences are SGHTA and FQGNSA. CDR3 loop: CASSTQPDRGTEAFF. The DNA for the CDR3 is TGTGCCAGCAGCACCCAGCCTGACAGGGGCACCGAAGCTTTCTTT.

The CDR3 is CAITDLAGEQYF. The CDR3, as DNA: TGTGCCATCACTGACCTGGCGGGAGAGCAGTACTTC. This sequence joins TRBV10-3 and TRBJ2-7; weak D call: TRBD2 (6 bases). The CDR3 sequence is 12 residues long. The germline gives CDR1 ENHRY, CDR2 SYGVKD. Trimming pared 7 bases from V and 7 bases from J, leaving 14 bases between.

The chain has TRBV18 and TRBJ2-4; D remains unclear. Trimming removed 6 bases at V and 0 bases at J, with 12 bases between. Germline CDR1 reads KGHSH; CDR2 reads LQKENI. CDR3 size: 15 residues. The CDR3 DNA reads as TGTGCCAGCTCGGCTGACACATTAGCCAAAAACATTCAGTACTTC. It is translated as CASSADTLAKNIQYF.

V usage is TRBV7-6 and J usage is TRBJ1-1, with 8 bases matching TRBD1. Trimming took 5 bases from V and 1 from J; bases not matched to a gene: 9. This CDR3 spans 16 amino acids. Per germline, CDR1 SGHVS and CDR2 FNYEAQ. CDR3 sequence reads: CASSPWTGSWNTEAFF. CDR3 coding DNA: TGTGCCAGCAGCCCTTGGACAGGGTCGTGGAACACTGAAGCTTTCTTT.

The V and J genes are TRBV10-3 and TRBJ1-2; D ambiguous. Germline CDR1 reads ENHRY; CDR2 reads SYGVKD. This CDR3 is 15 amino acids long. Trimming pared 6 bases from V and 4 bases from J, leaving 18 bases between. CDR3 sequence reads: CAISPLGGAGYGYTF. The DNA for the CDR3 is TGTGCCATCAGCCCCCTCGGAGGCGCGGGCTATGGCTACACCTTC.

The chain employs TRBV15 and TRBJ1-4; D might be TRBD1 (5 bases). This CDR3 is 15 amino acids long. Germline loops: CDR1 LNHNV, CDR2 YYDKDF (reference sequence). V lost 0 bases, J lost 7 bases, and 12 bases lay in between. CDR3 sequence reads: CATSRDRQKAEKLFF. CDR3 bases: TGTGCCACCAGCAGAGATCGACAGAAAGCTGAAAAACTGTTTTTT.

In regard to this clone: The same CDR3 can be traced to other DNA sequences in this sample. V is TRBV5-1 and J is TRBJ1-1; 8 bases align to TRBD1. Looked up from germline, CDR1 is SGHRS and CDR2 is YFSETQ. After removal of 3 bases from V and 4 bases from J, the junction contained 2 bases not matched to a gene. CDR3 length: 13 residues. CDR3 amino acids: CASSSTGGTEAFF. The CDR3 nucleotides are TGCGCCAGCAGCTCTACAGGGGGCACTGAAGCTTTCTTT.

The V gene is TRBV5-1, the J gene TRBJ1-4, with 10 positions matching TRBD1. J was trimmed by 2 bases and V by 4 bases; bases with no gene match: 5. The length of the CDR3 is 16 residues. Germline CDR1 reads SGHRS; CDR2 reads YFSETQ. CDR3 coding DNA: TGCGCCAGCAGCATTGGACAGGGGGGGACTAATGAAAAACTGTTTTTT. It is translated as CASSIGQGGTNEKLFF.

V gene TRBV6-5 combines with J gene TRBJ1-4; D unclear. Trimming pared 2 bases from V and 8 bases from J, leaving 18 bases between. The V gene's germline CDR1 is MNHEY and CDR2 SVGAGI. This CDR3 has 16 residues. This CDR3 reads CASSYTSGIPREKLFF. The CDR3 coding sequence is TGTGCCAGCAGTTACACCTCCGGGATTCCGCGCGAAAAACTGTTTTTT.